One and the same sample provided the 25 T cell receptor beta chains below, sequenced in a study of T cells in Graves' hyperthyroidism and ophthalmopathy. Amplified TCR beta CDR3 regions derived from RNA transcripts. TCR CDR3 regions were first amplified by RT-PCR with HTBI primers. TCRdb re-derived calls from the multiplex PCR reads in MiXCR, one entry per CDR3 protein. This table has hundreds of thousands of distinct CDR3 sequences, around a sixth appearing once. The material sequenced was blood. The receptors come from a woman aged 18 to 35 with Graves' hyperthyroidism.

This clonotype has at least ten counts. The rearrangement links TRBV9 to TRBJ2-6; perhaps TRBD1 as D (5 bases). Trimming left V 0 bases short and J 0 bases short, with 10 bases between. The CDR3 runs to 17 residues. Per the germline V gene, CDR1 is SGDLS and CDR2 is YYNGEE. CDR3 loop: CASSVEGQNSGANVLTF. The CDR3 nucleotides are TGTGCCAGCAGCGTAGAGGGGCAGAACTCTGGGGCCAACGTCCTGACTTTC.

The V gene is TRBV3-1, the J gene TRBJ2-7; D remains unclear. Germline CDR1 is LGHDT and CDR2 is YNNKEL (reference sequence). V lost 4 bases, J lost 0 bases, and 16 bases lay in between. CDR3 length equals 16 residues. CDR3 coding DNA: TGTGCCAGCAGCCTCGGTAAGGGCCAGAGCTCCTACGAGCAGTACTTC. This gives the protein CASSLGKGQSSYEQYF.

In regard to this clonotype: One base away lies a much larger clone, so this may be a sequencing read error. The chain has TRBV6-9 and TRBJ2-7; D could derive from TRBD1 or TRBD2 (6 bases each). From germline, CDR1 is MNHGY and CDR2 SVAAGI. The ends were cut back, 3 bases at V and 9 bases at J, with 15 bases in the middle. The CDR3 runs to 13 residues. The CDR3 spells CASSYLDGGGQYF. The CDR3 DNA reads TGTGCCAGCAGTTACTTGGACGGGGGCGGGCAGTACTTC.

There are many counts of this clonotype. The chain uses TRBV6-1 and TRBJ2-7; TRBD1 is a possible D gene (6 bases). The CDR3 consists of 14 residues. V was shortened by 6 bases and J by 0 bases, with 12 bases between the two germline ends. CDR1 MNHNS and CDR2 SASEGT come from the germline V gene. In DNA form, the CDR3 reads TGTGCCAGCAGCCCACAGGGAATCTCCTACGAGCAGTACTTC. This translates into CASSPQGISYEQYF.

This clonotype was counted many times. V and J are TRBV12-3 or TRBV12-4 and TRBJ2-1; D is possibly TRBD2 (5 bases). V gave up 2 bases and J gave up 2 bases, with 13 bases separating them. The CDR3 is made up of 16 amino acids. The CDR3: CASSLSDSPPYNEQFF. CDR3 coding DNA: TGTGCCAGCAGTTTATCGGACTCGCCGCCCTACAATGAGCAGTTCTTC.

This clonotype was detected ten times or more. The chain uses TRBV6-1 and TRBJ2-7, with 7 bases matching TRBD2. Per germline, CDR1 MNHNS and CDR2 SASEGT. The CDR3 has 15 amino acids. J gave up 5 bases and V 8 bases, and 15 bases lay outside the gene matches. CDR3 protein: CASDLIGGGGHEQYF. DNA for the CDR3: TGTGCCAGCGACCTGATTGGCGGGGGAGGCCACGAGCAGTACTTC.

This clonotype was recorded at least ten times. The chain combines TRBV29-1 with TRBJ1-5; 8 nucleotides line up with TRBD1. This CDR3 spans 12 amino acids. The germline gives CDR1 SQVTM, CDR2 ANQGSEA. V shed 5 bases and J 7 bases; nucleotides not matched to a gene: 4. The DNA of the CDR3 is TGCAGCGTTAGGGCAGGGGGCCAGCCCCAGCATTTT. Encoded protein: CSVRAGGQPQHF.

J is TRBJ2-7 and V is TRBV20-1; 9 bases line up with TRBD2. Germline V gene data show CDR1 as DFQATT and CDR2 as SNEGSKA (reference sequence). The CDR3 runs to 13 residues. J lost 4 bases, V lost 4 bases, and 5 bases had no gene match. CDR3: CSATKRGVYEQYF. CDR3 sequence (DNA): TGCAGTGCTACCAAGCGGGGGGTTTACGAGCAGTACTTC.

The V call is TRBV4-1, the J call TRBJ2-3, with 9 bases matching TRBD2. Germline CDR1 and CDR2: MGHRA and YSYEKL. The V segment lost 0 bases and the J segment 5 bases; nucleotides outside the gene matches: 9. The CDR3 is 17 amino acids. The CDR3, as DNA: TGCGCCAGCAGCCAAGATAATAGCGGGGGCTTTCGAGATACGCAGTATTTT. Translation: CASSQDNSGGFRDTQYF.

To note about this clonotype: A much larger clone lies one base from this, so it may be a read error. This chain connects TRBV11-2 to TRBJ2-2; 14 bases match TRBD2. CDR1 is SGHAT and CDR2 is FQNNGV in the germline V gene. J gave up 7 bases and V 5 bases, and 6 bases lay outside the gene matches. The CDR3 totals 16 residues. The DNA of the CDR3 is TGTGCCAGCAGCGCAACGACTAGCGGGAGGGTCGGGGAGCTGTTTTTT. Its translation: CASSATTSGRVGELFF.

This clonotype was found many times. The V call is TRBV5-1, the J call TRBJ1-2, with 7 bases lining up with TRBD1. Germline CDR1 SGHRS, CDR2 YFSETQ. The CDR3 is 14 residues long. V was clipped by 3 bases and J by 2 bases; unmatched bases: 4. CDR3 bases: TGCGCCAGCAGCTGGGAGACAGGGAACTATGGCTACACCTTC. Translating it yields CASSWETGNYGYTF. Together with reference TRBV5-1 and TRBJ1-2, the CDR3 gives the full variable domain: KAGVTQTPRYLIKTRGQQVTLSCSPISGHRSVSWYQQTPGQGLQFLFEYFSETQRNKGNFPGRFSGRQFSNSRSEMNVSTLELGDSALYLCASSWETGNYGYTFGSGTRLTVV.

The CDR3 spells CASGPNGYTF. The CDR3, as DNA: TGTGCCAGCGGGCCTAATGGCTACACCTTC. This chain connects TRBV2 to TRBJ1-2; D is undetermined. In germline, CDR1 is SNHLY, CDR2 FYNNEI. The V end was cut by 8 bases, the J end by 6 bases, with 7 bases between. The CDR3 loop spans 10 amino acids.

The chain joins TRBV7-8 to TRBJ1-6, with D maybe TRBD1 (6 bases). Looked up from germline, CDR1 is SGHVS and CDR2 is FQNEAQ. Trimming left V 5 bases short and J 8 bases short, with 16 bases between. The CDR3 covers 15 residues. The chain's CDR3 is CASSVHRVNDSPLHF. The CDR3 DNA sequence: TGTGCCAGCAGCGTCCACAGGGTTAATGATTCACCCCTCCACTTT.

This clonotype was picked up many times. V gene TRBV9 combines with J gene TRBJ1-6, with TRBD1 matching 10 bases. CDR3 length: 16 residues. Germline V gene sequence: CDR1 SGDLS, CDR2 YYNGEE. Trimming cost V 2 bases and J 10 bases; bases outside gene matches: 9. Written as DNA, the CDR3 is TGTGCCAGCAGCGTTGGGGACAGGGGTCCGACCTCACCCCTCCACTTT. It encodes CASSVGDRGPTSPLHF. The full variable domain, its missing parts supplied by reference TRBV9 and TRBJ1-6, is DSGVTQTPKHLITATGQRVTLRCSPRSGDLSVYWYQQSLDQGLQFLIQYYNGEERAKGNILERFSAQQFPDLHSELNLSSLELGDSALYFCASSVGDRGPTSPLHFGNGTRLTVT.

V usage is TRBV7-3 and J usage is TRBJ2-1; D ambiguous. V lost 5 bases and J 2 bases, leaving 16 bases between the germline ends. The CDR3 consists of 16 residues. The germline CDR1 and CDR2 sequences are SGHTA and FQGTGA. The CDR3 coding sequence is TGTGCCAGCAGCCAAACTCACGGAGCCCCCTACAATGAGCAGTTCTTC. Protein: CASSQTHGAPYNEQFF.

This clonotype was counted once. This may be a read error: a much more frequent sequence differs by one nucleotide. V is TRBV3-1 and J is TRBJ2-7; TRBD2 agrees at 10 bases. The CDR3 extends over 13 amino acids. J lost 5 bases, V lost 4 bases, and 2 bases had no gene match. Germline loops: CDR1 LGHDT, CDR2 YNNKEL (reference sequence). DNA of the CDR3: TGTGCCAGCAGCCCCGGGACTAGCGACGAGCAGTACTTC. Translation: CASSPGTSDEQYF.

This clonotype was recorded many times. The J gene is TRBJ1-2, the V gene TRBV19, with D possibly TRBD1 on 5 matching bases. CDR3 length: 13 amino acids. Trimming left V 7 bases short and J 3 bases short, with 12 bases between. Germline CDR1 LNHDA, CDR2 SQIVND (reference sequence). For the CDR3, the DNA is TGTGCCAGTAACACGGGACCATACTATGGCTACACCTTC. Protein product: CASNTGPYYGYTF. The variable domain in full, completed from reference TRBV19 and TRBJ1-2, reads DGGITQSPKYLFRKEGQNVTLSCEQNLNHDAMYWYRQDPGQGLRLIYYSQIVNDFQKGDIAEGYSVSREKKESFPLTVTSAQKNPTAFYLCASNTGPYYGYTFGSGTRLTVV.

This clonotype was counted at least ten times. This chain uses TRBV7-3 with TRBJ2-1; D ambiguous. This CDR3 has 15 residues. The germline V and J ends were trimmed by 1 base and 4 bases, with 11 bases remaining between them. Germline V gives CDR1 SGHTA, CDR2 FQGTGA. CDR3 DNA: TGTGCCAGCAGCTTAAGCGGTTCTAGGTACAATGAGCAGTTCTTC. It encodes CASSLSGSRYNEQFF.

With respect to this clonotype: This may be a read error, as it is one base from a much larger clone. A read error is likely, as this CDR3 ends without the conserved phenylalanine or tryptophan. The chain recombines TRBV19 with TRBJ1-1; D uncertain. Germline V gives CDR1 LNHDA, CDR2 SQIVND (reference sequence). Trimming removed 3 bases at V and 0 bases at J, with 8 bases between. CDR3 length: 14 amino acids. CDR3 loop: CASSIKRLNTEAFL. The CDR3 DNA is TGTGCCAGTAGTATCAAGCGACTGAACACTGAAGCTTTCCTT.

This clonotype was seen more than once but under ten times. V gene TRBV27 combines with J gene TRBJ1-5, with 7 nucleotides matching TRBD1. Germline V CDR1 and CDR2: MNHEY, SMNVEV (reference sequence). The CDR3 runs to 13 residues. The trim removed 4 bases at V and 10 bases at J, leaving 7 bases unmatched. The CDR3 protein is CASSSGTVSPQHF. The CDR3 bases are TGTGCCAGCAGTTCCGGGACAGTTTCACCCCAGCATTTT.

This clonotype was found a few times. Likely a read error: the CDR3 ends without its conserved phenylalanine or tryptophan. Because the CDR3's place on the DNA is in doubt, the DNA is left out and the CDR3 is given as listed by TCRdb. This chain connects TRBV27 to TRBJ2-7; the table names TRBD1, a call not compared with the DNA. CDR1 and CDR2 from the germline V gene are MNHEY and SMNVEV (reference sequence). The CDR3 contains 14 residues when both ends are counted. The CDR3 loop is CASSLARGPYEQHL.

In nucleotides, the CDR3 is TGCAGCGTACCATTTTCGGGCCCCCGGTGGGGGGGAGATACGCAGTATTTT. Protein sequence: CSVPFSGPRWGGDTQYF. The chain combines TRBV29-1 with TRBJ2-3; 7 nucleotides align to TRBD2. Germline values: CDR1 SQVTM, CDR2 ANQGSEA. This CDR3 has 17 amino acids. J was trimmed by 5 bases and V by 6 bases; bases with no gene match: 20.

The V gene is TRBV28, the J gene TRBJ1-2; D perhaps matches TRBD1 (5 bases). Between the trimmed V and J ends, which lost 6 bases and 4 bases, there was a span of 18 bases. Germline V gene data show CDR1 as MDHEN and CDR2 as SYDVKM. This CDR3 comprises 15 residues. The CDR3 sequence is CASSEFRDARYGYTF. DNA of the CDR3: TGTGCCAGCAGCGAATTCCGGGACGCTCGCTATGGCTACACCTTC.

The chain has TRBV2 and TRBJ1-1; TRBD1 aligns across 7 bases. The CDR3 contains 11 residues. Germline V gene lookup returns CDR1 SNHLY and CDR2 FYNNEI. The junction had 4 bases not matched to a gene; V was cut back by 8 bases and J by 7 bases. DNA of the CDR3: TGTGCCAGCCTTGGACAGGTTGAAGCTTTCTTT. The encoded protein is CASLGQVEAFF.

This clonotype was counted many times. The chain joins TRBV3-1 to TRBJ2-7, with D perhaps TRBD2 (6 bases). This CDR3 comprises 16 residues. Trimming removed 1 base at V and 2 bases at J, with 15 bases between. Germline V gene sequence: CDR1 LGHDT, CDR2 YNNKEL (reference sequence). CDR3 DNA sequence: TGTGCCAGCAGCCAAGCCCCCGGGACTGGGACCTACGAGCAGTACTTC. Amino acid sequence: CASSQAPGTGTYEQYF.